This T cell receptor (beta chain) emerged from a study of blood T cell repertoires in COVID-19. A single count supports this clone. In the original analysis: For nucleated cells, counts were estimated from reference gene primer amplification. Clones were read by immunoSEQ multiplex PCR, and TCRdb kept only the in-frame ones, dropping some. That table supplies the V and J calls and clone size; D and trimming were determined from the DNA. The sample consists of about 270,000 clones, 87% of them appearing once. The sequenced sample consisted of peripheral blood. This clonotype was obtained from a woman aged 45-65 years with acute or convalescent COVID-19.

Written as DNA, the CDR3 is TGCGCCAGCAGCTTGGGAGGGACAGGGGGTTACGGTGAGCAGTTCTTC. Translated: CASSLGGTGGYGEQFF. The rearrangement links TRBV5-1 to TRBJ2-1; 11 bases agree with TRBD1. CDR3 length: 16 amino acids. Trimming removed 0 bases from V and 9 bases from J; junction bases left unmatched: 8. Germline assignment: CDR1 SGHRS and CDR2 YFSETQ. Variable domain in full (rest from reference TRBV5-1 and TRBJ2-1): KAGVTQTPRYLIKTRGQQVTLSCSPISGHRSVSWYQQTPGQGLQFLFEYFSETQRNKGNFPGRFSGRQFSNSRSEMNVSTLELGDSALYLCASSLGGTGGYGEQFFGPGTRLTVL.